Listed below are T cell receptor beta chains from one sample, sequenced in a study of T cell responses to AZD1222 COVID-19 vaccine. Sequencing was performed with immunoSEQ multiplex PCR; in TCRdb, only in-frame clones are kept and a portion is missing. The repertoire includes 75,000 to 95,000 clones, approximately 81% of them detected once, and roughly 4.3% sits in the top ten. The sequencing used peripheral blood, collected 28 days after the second AZD1222 dose. These receptor sequences come from an adult who received the AZD1222 COVID-19 vaccine. The CDR3 runs from the conserved cysteine through the conserved F or W. Fields, in order: J gene, V gene, CDR3 protein.

TRBJ2-5	TRBV9	CASSVGGRGWETQYF
TRBJ1-4	TRBV6-5	CASSKGQSNEKLFF
TRBJ2-5	TRBV5-1	CASSSQDRAQETQYF
TRBJ1-2	TRBV6-6	CASSYSPAAGTF
TRBJ1-6	TRBV9	CASSVDVLSPPLHF
TRBJ1-1	TRBV7-9	CASSPRWVLATEAFF
TRBJ1-1	TRBV19	CASSTQTGNTEAFF
TRBJ2-7	TRBV25-1	CASSEPRDGSYEQYF
TRBJ2-7	TRBV6-6	CASSYAVGQQYF
TRBJ2-3	TRBV19	CASSTGTSRTDTQYF
TRBJ2-1	TRBV7-2	CASTPGVLRNEQFF
TRBJ2-1	TRBV7-3	CASSLTSYNEQFF
TRBJ2-6	TRBV5-4	CASSDPRDRGSGANVLTF
TRBJ2-7	TRBV30	CAWTSPAKRSYEQYF
TRBJ1-1	TRBV4-1	CASSQGWGLNTEAFF
TRBJ1-3	TRBV9	CASSVTGQGDSGNTIYF
TRBJ1-4	TRBV18	CASSPRDRQNEKLFF
TRBJ2-2	TRBV6-5	CASSYGTSLYTGELFF
TRBJ2-7	TRBV2	CASSERGITYEQYF
TRBJ2-1	TRBV14	CASSSLGGGAHNEQFF